The 10 T cell receptor beta chains below were found in one sample sequenced in a study of T cell clonality in common variable immunodeficiency. Assay: immunoSEQ multiplex PCR; the TCRdb copy retains only in-frame clones and omits some. Singletons are absent from the sample, which has 2,500 or so clones. The antigens for these receptors are not known. Study outcomes and limitations: Fewer deletions and N-nucleotide insertions were reportedly seen in common variable immunodeficiency TCR beta sequences.

The specimen sequenced was peripheral blood mononuclear cells. The origin of the receptors is a human donor with common variable immunodeficiency.

Notes on this clone: The read ends 3 residues early relative to the CDR3; the germline J gene fills the gap. This chain uses TRBV2 with TRBJ1-4; 9 bases align to TRBD1. CDR3 length: 16 residues. In germline, CDR1 is SNHLY, CDR2 FYNNEI. After removal of 3 bases from V and 8 bases from J, the junction contained 10 bases not matched to a gene. The CDR3 DNA, read in part, is TGTGCCAGCAGTGACCTGTGGACAGGGGCCCCCGAAAAA. Its protein product is CASSDLWTGAPEK. The entire CDR3 protein is CASSDLWTGAPEKLFF.

This clone was counted between two and nine times. Coverage ceases 3 residues before the CDR3 finishes, and the germline J gene fills in the end. V usage is TRBV5-5 and J usage is TRBJ2-5; 7 positions match TRBD2. The CDR3 loop spans 12 amino acids. With 2 bases clipped from V and 7 bases from J, the junction kept 2 bases outside the gene matches. Germline CDR1 and CDR2: SGHKS and YYEKEE (reference sequence). The CDR3: CASSFGEGTQYF. The DNA read from the CDR3 is TGTGCCAGCAGCTTCGGGGAGGGGACC.

By its share, this clone is medium-sized. From the germline J gene comes the end of the CDR3, since the read stops 3 residues before it. The sample carries other DNA sequences with the same CDR3. The chain has TRBV29-1 and TRBJ2-5; maybe TRBD2 (6 bases). The V gene lost 4 bases and the J gene lost 4 bases, with 10 bases spanning the gap. Germline V CDR1 and CDR2: SQVTM, ANQGSEA. The CDR3 consists of 12 residues. The part of the CDR3 DNA that was read is TGCAGCGTTGTTCCCGGGGGAGAGACC. As protein: CSVVPGGET. The CDR3 in full is CSVVPGGETQYF.

This clone was recorded a few times. Partial CDR3 DNA: TGTGCCTGGAGTGTATGGGCTAGCTTTTCGGCAGATACG. Its protein product is CAWSVWASFSADT. The whole CDR3 reads CAWSVWASFSADTQYF. The J gene is TRBJ2-3, the V gene TRBV30, with D possibly being TRBD2 (5 bases). Read coverage stops 3 residues before the CDR3 terminus; the germline J gene supplies the remainder. Per the germline V gene, CDR1 is GTSNPN and CDR2 is SVGIG (reference sequence). The CDR3 sequence is 16 residues long. The V end was cut by 0 bases, the J end by 4 bases, with 17 bases between.

Sample share makes this clone medium-sized. The read stops 3 residues short of the end of the CDR3; the missing end is completed from the germline J gene. The chain employs TRBV2 and TRBJ1-1; weak D call: TRBD1 (5 bases). The CDR3 covers 13 residues. Trimming removed 5 bases at V and 1 base at J, with 8 bases between. Germline CDR1 SNHLY, CDR2 FYNNEI. CDR3 DNA (partial): TGTGCCAGCAGTACCCAGGGGAACACTGAA. Protein sequence: CASSTQGNTE. The CDR3 as a whole reads CASSTQGNTEAFF.

A few counts support this clone. The read comes to an end 3 residues before the CDR3 does, leaving the germline J gene to fill in the end. The genes are TRBV18 and TRBJ2-7; 8 nucleotides align to TRBD1. V shed 2 bases, J shed 3 bases, and the junction held 6 bases outside the gene matches. Germline-derived CDR1 and CDR2 are KGHSH and LQKENI. This CDR3 comprises 15 residues. CDR3 sequence: CASSPKLGTGYEQYF. Incomplete CDR3 DNA: TGTGCCAGCTCACCAAAGCTTGGGACAGGCTACGAG.

This clone appeared a few times. The missing CDR3 end, 3 residues past where the read stops, is filled in from the germline J gene. The chain is built from TRBV7-9 and TRBJ1-5; 8 bases agree with TRBD1. This CDR3 contains 15 residues. The V and J ends lost 5 bases and 3 bases, in that order; junction bases with no gene match: 6. CDR1 and CDR2 from the germline V gene are SEHNR and FQNEAQ (reference sequence). Partial CDR3 DNA: TGTGCCAGCAGCCCGGGACAGGCCCTCAATCAGCCC. Its translation: CASSPGQALNQP. The CDR3 in full is CASSPGQALNQPQHF. Full variable domain (remainder filled in from reference TRBV7-9 and TRBJ1-5): DTGVSQNPRHKITKRGQNVTFRCDPISEHNRLYWYRQTLGQGPEFLTYFQNEAQLEKSRLLSDRFSAERPKGSFSTLEIQRTEQGDSAMYLCASSPGQALNQPQHFGDGTRLSIL.

This clone is medium-sized in the sample. Read sequence stops 3 residues before the CDR3 end, and the germline J gene provides the missing end. This chain uses TRBV19 with TRBJ2-2, with a weak D call TRBD1 (6 bases). V lost 4 bases and J 6 bases, leaving 15 bases between the germline ends. Germline lookup yields CDR1 LNHDA and CDR2 SQIVND (reference sequence). The CDR3 runs to 15 residues. Partial CDR3 DNA: TGTGCCAGTAGTACGAACAGGGAAGGGGCCGGGGAG. Translating it yields CASSTNREGAGE. The full-length CDR3 reads as CASSTNREGAGELFF.

Regarding this clone: With the read ending 3 residues before the CDR3 end, the germline J gene is used to fill in that end. J is TRBJ1-5 and V is TRBV2; 8 nucleotides match TRBD1. CDR1 and CDR2 (germline): SNHLY, FYNNEI. CDR3 length: 15 residues. V lost 4 bases to trimming and J lost 5 bases; unmatched junction nucleotides: 7. Incomplete CDR3 DNA: TGTGCCAGCAGTGCGCGACAGGGGACCGATCAGCCC. The encoded protein is CASSARQGTDQP. The entire CDR3 sequence reads CASSARQGTDQPQHF.

About this clone itself: The read halts 3 residues ahead of the CDR3 end, with the missing end drawn from the germline J gene. The V and J genes are TRBV18 and TRBJ2-1, with 7 bases that match TRBD2. V lost 2 bases and J lost 2; bases outside the gene matches: 9. This CDR3 spans 17 amino acids. Germline loops: CDR1 KGHSH, CDR2 LQKENI. CDR3 region: CASSPKRGALTYNEQFF. The CDR3 DNA, read in part, is TGTGCCAGCTCACCAAAGCGGGGAGCCTTGACCTACAATGAG.